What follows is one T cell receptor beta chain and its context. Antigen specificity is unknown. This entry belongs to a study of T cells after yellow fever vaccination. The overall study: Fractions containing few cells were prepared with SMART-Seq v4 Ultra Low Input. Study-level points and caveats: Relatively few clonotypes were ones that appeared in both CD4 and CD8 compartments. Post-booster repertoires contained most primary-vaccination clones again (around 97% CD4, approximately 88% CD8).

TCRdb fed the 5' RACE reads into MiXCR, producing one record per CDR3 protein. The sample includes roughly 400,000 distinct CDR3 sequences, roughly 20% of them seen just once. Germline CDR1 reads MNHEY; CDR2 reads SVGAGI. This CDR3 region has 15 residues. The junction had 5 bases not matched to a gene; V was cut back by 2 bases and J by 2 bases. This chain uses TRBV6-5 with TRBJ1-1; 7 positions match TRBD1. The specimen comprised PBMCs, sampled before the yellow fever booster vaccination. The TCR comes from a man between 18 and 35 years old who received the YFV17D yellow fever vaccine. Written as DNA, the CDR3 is TGTGCCAGCAGTTACCCGAGAGGGGGCAACACTGAAGCTTTCTTT. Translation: CASSYPRGGNTEAFF.